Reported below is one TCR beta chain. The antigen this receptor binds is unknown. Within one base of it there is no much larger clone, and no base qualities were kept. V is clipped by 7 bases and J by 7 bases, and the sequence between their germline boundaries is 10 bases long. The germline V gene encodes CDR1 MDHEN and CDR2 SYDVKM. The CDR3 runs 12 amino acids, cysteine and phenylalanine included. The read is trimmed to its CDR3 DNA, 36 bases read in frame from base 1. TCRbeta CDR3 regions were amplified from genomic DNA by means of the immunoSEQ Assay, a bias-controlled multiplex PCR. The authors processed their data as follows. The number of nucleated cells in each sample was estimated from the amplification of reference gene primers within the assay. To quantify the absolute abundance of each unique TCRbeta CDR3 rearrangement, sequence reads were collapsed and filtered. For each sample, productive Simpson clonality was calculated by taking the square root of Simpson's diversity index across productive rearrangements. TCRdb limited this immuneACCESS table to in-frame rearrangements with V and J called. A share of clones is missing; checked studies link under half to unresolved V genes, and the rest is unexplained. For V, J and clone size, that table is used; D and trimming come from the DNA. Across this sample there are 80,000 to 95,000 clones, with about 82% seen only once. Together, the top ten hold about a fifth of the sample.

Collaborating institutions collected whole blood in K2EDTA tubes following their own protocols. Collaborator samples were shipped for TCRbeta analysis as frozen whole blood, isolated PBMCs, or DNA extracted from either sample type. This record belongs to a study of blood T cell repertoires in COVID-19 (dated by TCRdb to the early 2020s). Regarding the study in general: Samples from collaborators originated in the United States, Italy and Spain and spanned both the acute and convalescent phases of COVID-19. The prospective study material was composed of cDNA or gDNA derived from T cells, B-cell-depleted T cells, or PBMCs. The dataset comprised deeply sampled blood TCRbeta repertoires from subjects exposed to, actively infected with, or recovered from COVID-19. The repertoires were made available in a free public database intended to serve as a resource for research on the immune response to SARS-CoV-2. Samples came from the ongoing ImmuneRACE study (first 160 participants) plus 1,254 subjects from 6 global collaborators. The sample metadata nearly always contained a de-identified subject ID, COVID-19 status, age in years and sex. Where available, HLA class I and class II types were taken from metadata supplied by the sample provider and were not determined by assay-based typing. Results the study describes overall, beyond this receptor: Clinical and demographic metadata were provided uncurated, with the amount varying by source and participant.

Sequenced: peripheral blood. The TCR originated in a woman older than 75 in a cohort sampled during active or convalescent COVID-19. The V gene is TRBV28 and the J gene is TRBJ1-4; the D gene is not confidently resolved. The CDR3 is CASMGPSEKLFF. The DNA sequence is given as TGTGCCAGCATGGGCCCGTCTGAAAAACTGTTTTTT.